This TCR beta chain was identified during a study of CD8 T cells in ankylosing spondylitis. With molecular barcodes, quantitative 5'-RACE was used to make the TCR beta libraries. Each CDR3 protein is one row after TCRdb ran MiXCR on the 5' RACE reads. Among a few hundred thousand distinct CDR3 sequences, more than 20% were seen once, and the ten largest hold 3.5%. The CDR3 extends over 12 amino acids. Trimming stripped 4 bases from V and 4 bases from J, with 10 bases between. Germline V gives CDR1 DFQATT, CDR2 SNEGSKA (reference sequence). This clonotype was recorded a few times. Sequences were obtained from blood, either unsorted or a sorted T cell fraction (not recorded which). This clonotype originated in a female donor with ankylosing spondylitis or in good health (not recorded which). This chain joins TRBV20-1 and TRBJ2-5; the D gene is possibly TRBD1 (6 bases). The chain's CDR3 is CSATGVGETQYF. The CDR3 DNA reads TGCAGTGCTACAGGGGTTGGAGAGACCCAGTACTTC.